This record covers a single T cell receptor beta chain. The data stem from a study of blood T cell repertoires in COVID-19. At the level of the study: COVID-19 samples, acute and convalescent, were from the United States, Italy and Spain.

Trimming stripped 0 bases from V and 1 base from J, with 15 bases between. Germline CDR1 MGHDK, CDR2 SYGVNS. The CDR3 extends over 17 amino acids. Researchers sorted participants into cohorts using their self-reported clinical history. All recovered Cohort 3 donors got two negative PCRs, got clearance, or saw symptom resolution. Authors' analysis steps: Estimation of nucleated cell counts relied on the amplification of reference gene primers. The assay was immunoSEQ multiplex PCR, and TCRdb's table has in-frame clones only and misses some. Clone size and V and J calls were adopted from that table, with D and trimming inferred from the DNA. In the table there are a few hundred thousand clones, about 86% of which are singletons.

Sample: PBMCs or T cells enriched from blood (not recorded which). The chain recombines TRBV25-1 with TRBJ1-1, with D unresolved. The sequence was collected from a woman aged 50 to 65 who had recovered from COVID-19. The CDR3 DNA sequence: TGTGCCAGCAGTGAATATTCCTCTAGCGGGCAGAACACTGAAGCTTTCTTT. Residues: CASSEYSSSGQNTEAFF. The variable domain in full, completed from reference TRBV25-1 and TRBJ1-1, reads EADIYQTPRYLVIGTGKKITLECSQTMGHDKMYWYQQDPGMELHLIHYSYGVNSTEKGDLSSESTVSRIRTEHFPLTLESARPSHTSQYLCASSEYSSSGQNTEAFFGQGTRLTVV.